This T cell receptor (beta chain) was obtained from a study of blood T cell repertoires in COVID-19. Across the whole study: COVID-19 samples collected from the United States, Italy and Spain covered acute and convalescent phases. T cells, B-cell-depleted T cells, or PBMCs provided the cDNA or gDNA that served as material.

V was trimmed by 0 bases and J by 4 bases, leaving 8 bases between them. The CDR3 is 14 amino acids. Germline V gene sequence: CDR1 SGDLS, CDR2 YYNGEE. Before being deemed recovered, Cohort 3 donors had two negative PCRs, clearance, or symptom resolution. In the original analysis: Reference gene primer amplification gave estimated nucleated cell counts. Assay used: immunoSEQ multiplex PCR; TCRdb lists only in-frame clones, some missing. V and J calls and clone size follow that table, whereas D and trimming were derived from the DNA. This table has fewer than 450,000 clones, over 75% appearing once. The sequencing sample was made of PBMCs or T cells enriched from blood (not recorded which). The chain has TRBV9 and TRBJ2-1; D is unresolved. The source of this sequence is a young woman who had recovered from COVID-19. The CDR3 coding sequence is TGTGCCAGCAGCGTAGCCCCCCTTTACAATGAGCAGTTCTTC. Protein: CASSVAPLYNEQFF. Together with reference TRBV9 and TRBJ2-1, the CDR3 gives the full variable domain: DSGVTQTPKHLITATGQRVTLRCSPRSGDLSVYWYQQSLDQGLQFLIQYYNGEERAKGNILERFSAQQFPDLHSELNLSSLELGDSALYFCASSVAPLYNEQFFGPGTRLTVL.